One sample yielded the 21 T cell receptor beta chains listed below, sequenced in a study of T cells after yellow fever vaccination. TCRdb analysed the 5' RACE reads with MiXCR anew, one entry per CDR3 protein. Altogether under 700,000 distinct CDR3 sequences are present, 17% being singletons, with the ten largest covering around 16%. This sample comprised PBMCs, obtained less than 6 days after the first yellow fever vaccination. Every receptor here comes from a man younger than 35 who received the YFV17D yellow fever vaccine.

This clonotype was detected a few times. The chain has TRBV5-6 and TRBJ1-1, with 8 bases identical to TRBD1. The CDR3 has 16 residues. Losses at the gene ends were 4 bases for V and 3 bases for J; bases not matched to a gene: 11. Germline V gene lookup returns CDR1 SGHDT and CDR2 YYEEEE. The CDR3 region has the DNA TGTGCCAGCAGCCCTTGGACAGGGAGTGTCGACACTGAAGCTTTCTTT. Translating gives CASSPWTGSVDTEAFF.

The chain joins TRBV4-3 to TRBJ1-6; D is ambiguous. CDR3 length: 12 residues. Germline CDR1 reads LGHNA; CDR2 reads YSLEER. V lost 0 bases and J lost 14, with 8 bases in between. The CDR3 loop is CASSQDEGSLHF. The CDR3 DNA follows: TGCGCCAGCAGCCAAGATGAGGGCTCCCTCCACTTT.

The V call is TRBV5-1, the J call TRBJ2-1; 15 nucleotides agree with TRBD2. The length of the CDR3 is 19 residues. Losses at the gene ends were 4 bases for V and 0 bases for J; bases not matched to a gene: 8. Germline lookup yields CDR1 SGHRS and CDR2 YFSETQ. This CDR3 is CASSGGLAGGKSSYNEQFF. As DNA, the CDR3 is TGCGCCAGCAGCGGGGGACTAGCGGGGGGCAAGAGCTCCTACAATGAGCAGTTCTTC. Supplemented by reference TRBV5-1 and TRBJ2-1, the full variable domain reads KAGVTQTPRYLIKTRGQQVTLSCSPISGHRSVSWYQQTPGQGLQFLFEYFSETQRNKGNFPGRFSGRQFSNSRSEMNVSTLELGDSALYLCASSGGLAGGKSSYNEQFFGPGTRLTVL.

V gene TRBV4-1 combines with J gene TRBJ2-3, with TRBD2 matching over 13 bases. V was pared by 6 bases and J by 1 base, with 4 bases of the junction left unmatched. CDR1 MGHRA and CDR2 YSYEKL come from the germline V gene. The CDR3 spans 16 residues. The CDR3 region has the DNA TGCGCCAGCAGGGGGACTAGCGGGGTACGCACAGATACGCAGTATTTT. Translated, it gives CASRGTSGVRTDTQYF.

This clonotype was counted only a few times. This chain uses TRBV10-3 with TRBJ2-2; unclear D gene. Germline V gene sequence: CDR1 ENHRY, CDR2 SYGVKD. The CDR3 contains 11 residues. Trimming left V 3 bases short and J 4 bases short, with 0 bases between. CDR3 sequence (DNA): TGTGCCATCAGTGACACCGGGGAGCTGTTTTTT. This encodes CAISDTGELFF.

This clonotype was picked up a small number of times. The rearrangement uses TRBV28 and TRBJ1-3; D remains ambiguous. CDR1 and CDR2 from the germline V gene are MDHEN and SYDVKM. The CDR3 length is 14 residues. V lost 5 bases to trimming and J lost 2 bases, with 10 bases between them. The CDR3 loop is CASSRYLPGNTIYF. In nucleotides, the CDR3 is TGTGCCAGCAGTAGGTACCTTCCTGGAAACACCATATATTTT.

The V call is TRBV4-2, the J call TRBJ1-4; 7 nucleotides align to TRBD1. The CDR3 contains 17 residues. The V gene's germline CDR1 is LGHNA and CDR2 YNFKEQ. The junction had 7 bases not matched to a gene; V was cut back by 3 bases and J by 0 bases. The CDR3 DNA is TGTGCCAGCAGCCAGGGGACAGCGGGTGCAACTAATGAAAAACTGTTTTTT. It codes for CASSQGTAGATNEKLFF.

This clonotype was found many times. The chain has TRBV11-2 and TRBJ2-3; TRBD2 matches at 9 bases. CDR1 is SGHAT, CDR2 FQNNGV, per germline. CDR3 size: 19 residues. The V segment lost 4 bases and the J segment 0 bases; nucleotides outside the gene matches: 14. CDR3 coding DNA: TGTGCCAGCAGCTCAACGAAAGGGGGGACTAGCAGGAGCACAGATACGCAGTATTTT. This codes for CASSSTKGGTSRSTDTQYF.

V usage is TRBV18 and J usage is TRBJ2-3; 9 bases match TRBD2. The V segment lost 3 bases and the J segment 0 bases; nucleotides outside the gene matches: 10. Germline V lookup: CDR1 KGHSH, CDR2 LQKENI. The CDR3 extends over 18 amino acids. The CDR3 DNA reads as TGTGCCAGCTCACCCCGGGCCCTAGCGGGGATCAGCACAGATACGCAGTATTTT. This encodes CASSPRALAGISTDTQYF.

This clonotype was detected ten times or more. J is TRBJ1-2 and V is TRBV12-3 or TRBV12-4; D gene unclear. The CDR3 length is 12 residues. V was cut by 2 bases and J by 2 bases, with 3 bases left in between. CDR3 residues: CASSLQNYGYTF. CDR3 in DNA: TGTGCCAGCAGTTTACAAAACTATGGCTACACCTTC.

The gene calls are TRBV4-1 and TRBJ2-2; TRBD1 agrees at 8 bases. V dropped 1 base and J dropped 4; count of bases not matched to a gene: 2. CDR1 MGHRA and CDR2 YSYEKL come from the germline V gene. There are 15 residues in the CDR3. The CDR3 DNA follows: TGCGCCAGCAGCCAAGTGGACAGGGTCACCGGGGAGCTGTTTTTT. Amino acid sequence: CASSQVDRVTGELFF.

DNA of the CDR3: TGTGCCAGCAGTCCCGTGGCAGATACGCAGTATTTT. Its protein is CASSPVADTQYF. The chain carries TRBV4-2 and TRBJ2-3; D call uncertain. With 6 bases removed from V and 4 bases from J, the gap between germline ends came to 8 bases. Germline CDR1 LGHNA, CDR2 YNFKEQ. The CDR3 loop spans 12 amino acids.

This clonotype was detected only a few times. The chain joins TRBV3-1 to TRBJ2-7, with D hard to call. Germline values: CDR1 LGHDT, CDR2 YNNKEL (reference sequence). This CDR3 contains 14 residues. Trimming took 1 base from V and 0 from J, leaving 7 bases between them. In DNA form, the CDR3 reads TGTGCCAGCAGCCAAGCCCCCTCCTCCTACGAGCAGTACTTC. It translates to CASSQAPSSYEQYF.

This clonotype has only a few counts. The CDR3 region has the DNA TGTGCCAGCAGTGAAGGCGGGCTGGGCTACACCTTC. Residues: CASSEGGLGYTF. V gene TRBV25-1 combines with J gene TRBJ1-2; no clear D gene. This CDR3 is built from 12 residues. The germline V and J ends were trimmed by 2 bases and 8 bases, with 9 bases remaining between them. Germline V gives CDR1 MGHDK, CDR2 SYGVNS.

This chain links TRBV20-1 with TRBJ2-3; 8 nucleotides agree with TRBD2. The CDR3 has 15 residues. CDR1 and CDR2 (germline): DFQATT, SNEGSKA (reference sequence). The V gene end was trimmed by 0 bases and the J gene end by 6 bases; junction bases not matched to a gene: 8. CDR3 amino acids: CSAREVGGGWDTQYF. CDR3 DNA: TGCAGTGCTAGAGAAGTCGGGGGGGGGTGGGATACGCAGTATTTT.

This clonotype has a handful of counts. The V and J genes are TRBV15 and TRBJ1-5; maybe TRBD1 (5 bases). Trimming removed 2 bases from V and 3 bases from J, with 17 bases in between. Germline V gives CDR1 LNHNV, CDR2 YYDKDF (reference sequence). The CDR3 sequence is 17 residues long. The CDR3 sequence is CATSRSRVKGVNQPQHF. CDR3 in DNA: TGTGCCACCAGCAGAAGCAGGGTGAAAGGGGTCAATCAGCCCCAGCATTTT. The entire variable domain, with the rest obtained from reference TRBV15 and TRBJ1-5, is as follows: DAMVIQNPRYQVTQFGKPVTLSCSQTLNHNVMYWYQQKSSQAPKLLFHYYDKDFNNEADTPDNFQSRRPNTSFCFLDIRSPGLGDTAMYLCATSRSRVKGVNQPQHFGDGTRLSIL.

Only a few counts were recorded for this clonotype. Just one base apart from a much larger clone, this may be a read error. This chain connects TRBV10-3 to TRBJ2-2; 10 positions match TRBD1. The germline V gene has CDR1 ENHRY and CDR2 SYGVKD. The CDR3 covers 15 residues. With V trimmed by 6 bases and J by 3 bases, 4 bases remained unmatched. The CDR3 protein is CAISPGQGYTGELFF. The CDR3 nucleotides read TGTGCCATCAGCCCGGGACAGGGGTACACCGGGGAGCTGTTTTTT.

The rearrangement joins TRBV4-2 to TRBJ1-1; the D is unclear. The V gene lost 0 bases and the J gene lost 9 bases, with 20 bases spanning the gap. The CDR3 runs to 16 residues. Per the germline V gene, CDR1 is LGHNA and CDR2 is YNFKEQ. The CDR3 bases are TGTGCCAGCAGCCAAGATATGTCGGCTAACACCTGGAAAGCTTTCTTT. Amino acids: CASSQDMSANTWKAFF.

The V call is TRBV7-9, the J call TRBJ2-7; D is unresolved. Germline V lookup: CDR1 SEHNR, CDR2 FQNEAQ (reference sequence). This CDR3 has 13 amino acids. Trimming cost V 8 bases and J 0 bases, with 11 bases left between them. The DNA of the CDR3 is TGTGCCAGCGGCGGAGCAGACTCCTACGAGCAGTACTTC. It yields the protein CASGGADSYEQYF.

This clonotype was recorded a few times. The J gene is TRBJ2-2, the V gene TRBV7-2; a possible D gene is TRBD2 (7 bases). CDR1 is SGHTA and CDR2 is FQGNSA in the germline V gene. V lost 1 base, J lost 7 bases, and 10 bases lay in between. The CDR3 extends over 14 amino acids. This chain's CDR3 is CASSLVRGRGELFF. The CDR3 region has the DNA TGTGCCAGCAGCTTAGTGCGGGGGCGCGGGGAGCTGTTTTTT.

This clonotype was found a few times. The chain has TRBV29-1 and TRBJ2-2; maybe TRBD2 (6 bases). Between the trimmed V and J ends, which lost 5 bases and 1 base, there was a span of 11 bases. Germline V gene data show CDR1 as SQVTM and CDR2 as ANQGSEA. This CDR3 region has 14 residues. The CDR3 spells CSVCGMRNTGELFF. The CDR3, as DNA: TGCAGCGTTTGCGGGATGAGGAACACCGGGGAGCTGTTTTTT.